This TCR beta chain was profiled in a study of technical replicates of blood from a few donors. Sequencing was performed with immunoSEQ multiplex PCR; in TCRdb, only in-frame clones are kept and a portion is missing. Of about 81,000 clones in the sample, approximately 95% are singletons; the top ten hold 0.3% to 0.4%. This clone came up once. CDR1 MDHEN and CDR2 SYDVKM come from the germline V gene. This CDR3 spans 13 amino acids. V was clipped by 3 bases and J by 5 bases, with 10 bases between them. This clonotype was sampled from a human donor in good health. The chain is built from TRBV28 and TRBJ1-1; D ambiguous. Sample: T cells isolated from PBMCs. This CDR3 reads CASSFASRTEAFF. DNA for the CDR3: TGTGCCAGCAGTTTTGCCTCCAGGACTGAAGCTTTCTTT. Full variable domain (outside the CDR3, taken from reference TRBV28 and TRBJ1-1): DVKVTQSSRYLVKRTGEKVFLECVQDMDHENMFWYRQDPGLGLRLIYFSYDVKMKEKGDIPEGYSVSREKKERFSLILESASTNQTSMYLCASSFASRTEAFFGQGTRLTVV.